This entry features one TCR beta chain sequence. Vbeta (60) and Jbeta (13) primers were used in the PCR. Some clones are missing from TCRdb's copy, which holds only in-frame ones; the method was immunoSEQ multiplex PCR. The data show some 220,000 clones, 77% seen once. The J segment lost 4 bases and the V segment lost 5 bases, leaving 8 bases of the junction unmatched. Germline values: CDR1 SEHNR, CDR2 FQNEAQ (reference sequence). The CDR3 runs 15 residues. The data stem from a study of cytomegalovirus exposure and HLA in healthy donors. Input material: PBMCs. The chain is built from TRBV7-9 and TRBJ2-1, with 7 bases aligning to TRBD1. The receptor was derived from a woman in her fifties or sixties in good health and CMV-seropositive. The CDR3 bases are TGTGCCAGCAGCGCAAGAGGGACAGAGTACAATGAGCAGTTCTTC. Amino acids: CASSARGTEYNEQFF.